The 20 T cell receptor beta chains in this list originate from one sample, sequenced in a study of human T cells and chemical hapten exposure. TCRdb used MiXCR to reprocess the RACE reads, holding one entry per CDR3 protein. The repertoire holds about 98,000 distinct CDR3 sequences, more than 10% seen once, with approximately 3.1% in the top ten. Time point indicated: pre-sensitization, week 0. As for treatment: therapeutic diphenylcyclopropenone sensitization with weekly scalp DPC. This specimen was whole blood, taken in connection with sensitization to the hapten diphenylcyclopropenone (DPC). These receptors were obtained from a woman between 55 and 75 years old with alopecia areata. Some clones in this sample may be carry-over from other donors' samples.

The gene calls are TRBV29-1 and TRBJ2-3; 9 bases fit TRBD1. Per the germline V gene, CDR1 is SQVTM and CDR2 is ANQGSEA. Trimming at V came to 3 bases and at J to 3 bases, leaving 7 bases not matched to a gene. This CDR3 has 15 residues. CDR3 nucleotides: TGCAGCGTTGACCTCATACAGGGGGCGACAGATACGCAGTATTTT. Translated, it gives CSVDLIQGATDTQYF.

This clonotype was detected many times. The chain combines TRBV7-6 with TRBJ2-2, with D unclear. Germline CDR1 is SGHVS and CDR2 is FNYEAQ. V was shortened by 2 bases and J by 4 bases, with 14 bases between the two germline ends. The CDR3 is made up of 16 amino acids. The CDR3: CASSLTASSSTGELFF. CDR3 bases: TGTGCCAGCAGCTTAACGGCTAGTAGTTCCACCGGGGAGCTGTTTTTT. Full variable domain (missing parts from reference TRBV7-6 and TRBJ2-2): GAGVSQSPRYKVTKRGQDVALRCDPISGHVSLYWYRQALGQGPEFLTYFNYEAQQDKSGLPNDRFSAERPEGSISTLTIQRTEQRDSAMYRCASSLTASSSTGELFFGEGSRLTVL.

With respect to this clonotype: The junction and the germline gene differ at one end; a read error may be behind it. V gene TRBV7-8 combines with J gene TRBJ1-5; weak D call: TRBD1 (6 bases). Per the germline V gene, CDR1 is SGHVS and CDR2 is FQNEAQ. The CDR3 has 15 amino acids. The CDR3 region is CASSSEYRDNRPQHF. The CDR3 nucleotides are TGTGCCAGCAGCTCAGAGTACAGGGATAATCGGCCCCAGCATTTT.

This clonotype was detected only a few times. At one of its ends the junction is not consistent with the germline gene, which may arise from a read error. The chain combines TRBV12-3 or TRBV12-4 with TRBJ2-3, with TRBD2 as a possible D gene (5 bases). This CDR3 contains 13 residues. The CDR3 region has the DNA TGTGCCAACAGTTTACTAGGCTCGACTACGCAGTATTTT. This gives the protein CANSLLGSTTQYF.

The sample holds many counts of this clonotype. The chain is built from TRBV12-3 or TRBV12-4 and TRBJ1-1; D uncertain. Trimming removed 7 bases from V and 3 bases from J, with 9 bases in between. The CDR3 extends over 12 amino acids. Here the CDR3 DNA reads TGTGCCAGCACCCCCCGGGACACTGAAGCTTTCTTT. Its protein product is CASTPRDTEAFF.

This clonotype was counted at least ten times. The chain carries TRBV6-5 and TRBJ1-2; D might be TRBD1 (6 bases). The CDR3 spans 16 residues. CDR1 is MNHEY, CDR2 SVGAGI, per germline. The ends were cut back, 5 bases at V and 7 bases at J, with 23 bases in the middle. The CDR3 here is CASSPQAFTGMSGYTF. The CDR3 nucleotides read TGTGCCAGCAGTCCCCAGGCCTTTACAGGGATGTCTGGCTACACCTTC.

The chain employs TRBV21-1 and TRBJ2-7; the listed D gene, TRBD1, was not tested against the DNA. TRBV21-1 is tagged as a pseudogene. The CDR3 runs to 15 residues. The CDR3 reads CASRTTGQKKYEQYF. The CDR3 bases are TGTGCCAGCAGGACCACGGGACAGAAGAAATACGAGCAGTACTTC.

The chain combines TRBV6-1 with TRBJ1-2; D gene unclear. The V end was cut by 6 bases, the J end by 7 bases, with 18 bases between. CDR3 length: 14 amino acids. CDR1 and CDR2 from the germline V gene are MNHNS and SASEGT. CDR3 loop: CASRLLEVAFGYTF. In DNA form, the CDR3 reads TGTGCCAGCAGGTTGTTAGAAGTAGCTTTTGGCTACACCTTC.

CDR3 amino acids: CSVALQSGANVLTF. CDR3 nucleotides: TGCAGCGTTGCCCTCCAATCGGGGGCCAACGTCCTGACTTTC. The chain is built from TRBV29-1 and TRBJ2-6; D unclear. V was clipped by 4 bases and J by 4 bases, with 11 bases between them. The germline V gene has CDR1 SQVTM and CDR2 ANQGSEA. The CDR3 extends over 14 amino acids. Full variable domain (outside the CDR3, taken from reference TRBV29-1 and TRBJ2-6): SAVISQKPSRDICQRGTSLTIQCQVDSQVTMMFWYRQQPGQSLTLIATANQGSEATYESGFVIDKFPISRPNLTFSTLTVSNMSPEDSSIYLCSVALQSGANVLTFGAGSRLTVL.

V gene TRBV7-8 combines with J gene TRBJ2-3, with D possibly being TRBD2 (6 bases). CDR3 length equals 17 residues. V lost 4 bases, J lost 0 bases, and 17 bases lay in between. Germline V gene data show CDR1 as SGHVS and CDR2 as FQNEAQ. The chain's CDR3 is CASSYPRGGESTDTQYF. The CDR3 DNA is TGTGCCAGCAGCTACCCTAGAGGCGGGGAAAGCACAGATACGCAGTATTTT.

The chain combines TRBV7-2 with TRBJ2-3; TRBD2 might be the D (6 bases). The CDR3 is made up of 15 amino acids. Germline assignment: CDR1 SGHTA and CDR2 FQGNSA. Between the trimmed V and J ends, which lost 0 bases and 0 bases, there was a span of 7 bases. CDR3 sequence (DNA): TGTGCCAGCAGCTTAGCAGCGGGCAGCACAGATACGCAGTATTTT. Its protein is CASSLAAGSTDTQYF.

This clonotype showed up many times. This sequence joins TRBV18 and TRBJ2-3; 13 bases line up with TRBD2. V was pared by 3 bases and J by 6 bases, with 12 bases of the junction left unmatched. CDR3 length equals 18 residues. Germline V gene sequence: CDR1 KGHSH, CDR2 LQKENI. The CDR3 here is CASSPAGLAGAHPDTQYF. The CDR3 DNA reads TGTGCCAGCTCACCGGCCGGACTAGCGGGGGCCCATCCTGATACGCAGTATTTT.

This clonotype was picked up many times. The chain links TRBV7-6 to TRBJ2-1, with a tentative D call TRBD1 (5 bases). The germline V gene encodes CDR1 SGHVS and CDR2 FNYEAQ. The ends were cut back, 4 bases at V and 4 bases at J, with 17 bases in the middle. The CDR3 covers 16 residues. CDR3 amino acids: CASSSLATEIYNEQFF. In DNA, the CDR3 is TGTGCCAGCAGCTCCCTCGCGACAGAAATATACAATGAGCAGTTCTTC.

This clonotype was counted ten times or more. J is TRBJ2-3 and V is TRBV10-3; the D is unclear. Between the trimmed V and J ends, which lost 10 bases and 1 base, there was a span of 12 bases. Germline CDR1 ENHRY, CDR2 SYGVKD. The CDR3 is made up of 13 amino acids. The CDR3 DNA is TGTGCCACGCGCACCGACGGCACAGATACGCAGTATTTT. It translates to CATRTDGTDTQYF.

J is TRBJ2-1 and V is TRBV6-6; 14 bases are a match to TRBD2. Losses at the gene ends were 2 bases for V and 9 bases for J; bases not matched to a gene: 9. This CDR3 has 17 residues. In germline, CDR1 is MNHNY, CDR2 SVGAGI (reference sequence). The CDR3 DNA is TGTGCCAGCAGTTACGCCCAGACTAGCGGGGGGGCTAGTGAGCAGTTCTTC. Residues: CASSYAQTSGGASEQFF.

This clonotype was recorded at least ten times. The rearrangement links TRBV7-3 to TRBJ2-3; 8 positions match TRBD2. The CDR3 spans 17 residues. The ends lost 2 bases at V and 7 bases at J; junction bases unmatched: 14. Germline lookup yields CDR1 SGHTA and CDR2 FQGTGA. In DNA, the CDR3 is TGTGCCAGCAGCTTAGAGGGTAGCGGGGCCTCACTAAATACGCAGTATTTT. It translates to CASSLEGSGASLNTQYF.

This clonotype was picked up many times. The gene calls are TRBV29-1 and TRBJ2-5; tentatively, D is TRBD1 (6 bases). V was clipped by 3 bases and J by 7 bases, with 12 bases between them. The CDR3 length is 12 residues. CDR1 is SQVTM and CDR2 is ANQGSEA in the germline V gene. CDR3 DNA sequence: TGCAGCGTTGACGATCAACAGGGGACCCAGTACTTC. Protein product: CSVDDQQGTQYF.

This clonotype has ten or more counts. V usage is TRBV5-1 and J usage is TRBJ1-5; 7 bases match TRBD1. Looked up from germline, CDR1 is SGHRS and CDR2 is YFSETQ. CDR3 length equals 15 residues. V lost 1 base, J lost 7 bases, and 8 bases stayed unmatched. The CDR3 spells CASSLQGGLRQPQHF. The CDR3 coding sequence is TGCGCCAGCAGCTTGCAGGGGGGCCTAAGGCAGCCCCAGCATTTT.

This clonotype was picked up many times. The genes are TRBV20-1 and TRBJ2-2, with TRBD1 identical over 11 bases. The CDR3 extends over 14 amino acids. Germline V lookup: CDR1 DFQATT, CDR2 SNEGSKA (reference sequence). The trim removed 6 bases at V and 5 bases at J, leaving 5 bases unmatched. The DNA of the CDR3 is TGCAGTGCAAAGGACAGGGGGCAGACCGGGGAGCTGTTTTTT. This gives the protein CSAKDRGQTGELFF.

V and J are TRBV19 and TRBJ2-5; D possibly corresponds to TRBD1 (5 bases). V shed 4 bases and J shed 5 bases, with 14 bases lying between them. This CDR3 has 14 residues. CDR1 and CDR2 from the germline V gene are LNHDA and SQIVND (reference sequence). DNA for the CDR3: TGTGCCAGTAGTAACCTACAGGTGCCGGAGACCCAGTACTTC. This gives the protein CASSNLQVPETQYF.